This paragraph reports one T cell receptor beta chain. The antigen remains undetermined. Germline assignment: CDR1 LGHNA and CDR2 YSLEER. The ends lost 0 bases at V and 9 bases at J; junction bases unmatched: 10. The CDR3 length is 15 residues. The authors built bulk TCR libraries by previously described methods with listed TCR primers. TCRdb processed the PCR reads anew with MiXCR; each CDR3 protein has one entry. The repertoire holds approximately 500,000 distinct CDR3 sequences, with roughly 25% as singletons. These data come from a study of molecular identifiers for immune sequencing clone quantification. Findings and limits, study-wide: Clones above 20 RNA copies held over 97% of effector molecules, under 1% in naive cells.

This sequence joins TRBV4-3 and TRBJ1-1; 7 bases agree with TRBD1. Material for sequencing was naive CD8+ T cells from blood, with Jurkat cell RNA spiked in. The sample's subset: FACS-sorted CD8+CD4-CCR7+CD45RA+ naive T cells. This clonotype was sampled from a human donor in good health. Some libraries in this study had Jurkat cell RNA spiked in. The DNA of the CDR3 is TGCGCCAGCAGCCAAGAGAGGATAGGGACAGCCAAAGCTTTCTTT. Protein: CASSQERIGTAKAFF.